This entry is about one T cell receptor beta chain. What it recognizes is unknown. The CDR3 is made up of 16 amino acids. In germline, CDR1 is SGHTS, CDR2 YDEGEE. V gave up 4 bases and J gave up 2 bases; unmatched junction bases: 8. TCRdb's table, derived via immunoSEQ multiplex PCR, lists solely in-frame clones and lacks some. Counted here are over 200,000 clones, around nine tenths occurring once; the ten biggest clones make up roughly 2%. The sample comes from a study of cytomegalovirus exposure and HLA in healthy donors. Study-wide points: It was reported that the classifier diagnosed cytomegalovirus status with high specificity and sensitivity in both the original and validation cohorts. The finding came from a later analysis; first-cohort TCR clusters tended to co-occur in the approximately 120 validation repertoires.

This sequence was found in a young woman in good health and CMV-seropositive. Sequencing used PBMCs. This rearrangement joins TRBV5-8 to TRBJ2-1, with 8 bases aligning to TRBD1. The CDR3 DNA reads TGTGCCAGCAGCAGGCGGTCAGGGGGCGCCTACAATGAGCAGTTCTTC. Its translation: CASSRRSGGAYNEQFF.